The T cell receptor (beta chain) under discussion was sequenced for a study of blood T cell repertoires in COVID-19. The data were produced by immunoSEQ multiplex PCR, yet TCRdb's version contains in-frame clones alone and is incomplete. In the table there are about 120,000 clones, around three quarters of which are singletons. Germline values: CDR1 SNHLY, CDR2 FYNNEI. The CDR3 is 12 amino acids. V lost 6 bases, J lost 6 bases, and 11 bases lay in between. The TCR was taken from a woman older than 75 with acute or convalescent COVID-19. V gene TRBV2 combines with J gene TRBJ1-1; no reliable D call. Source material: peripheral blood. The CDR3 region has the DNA TGTGCCAGCAGGGGAGGGAAGGCTGAAGCTTTCTTT. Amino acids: CASRGGKAEAFF. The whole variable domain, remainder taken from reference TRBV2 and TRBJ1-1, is EPEVTQTPSHQVTQMGQEVILRCVPISNHLYFYWYRQILGQKVEFLVSFYNNEISEKSEIFDDQFSVERPDGSNFTLKIRSTKLEDSAMYFCASRGGKAEAFFGQGTRLTVV.